This TCR beta chain is from a study of identical twins. This CDR3 has 12 residues. CDR1 is DFQATT and CDR2 is SNEGSKA in the germline V gene (reference sequence). Trimming shortened V by 6 bases and J by 12 bases, and 18 bases separated the two germline ends. TCRdb analysed the 5' RACE reads with MiXCR anew, one entry per CDR3 protein. This sample has approximately 500,000 distinct CDR3 sequences; 20% to 25% occur once, and the top ten carry roughly 2.8%. The sample was also reused in another study, on T cells expressing NK-cell markers. As that study records: The TCR beta repertoires were obtained from sorted CD3+CD56+NKG2C+, CD3+CD56+NKG2C- and CD3+CD56-NKG2C+ T cells. Several experiments confined sorting to alpha-beta TCR T cells with an anti-gamma-delta TCR antibody.

The V and J genes are TRBV20-1 and TRBJ2-1, with D possibly being TRBD1 or TRBD2 (6 bases each). This sequence originates from a woman aged 18-29 years in good health. Sequencing was done on a sample of CD4+ T cells sorted from blood. The CDR3 region has the DNA TGCAGTGCCCCCGGGGGCTACCGCCGGCAGTTCTTC. Protein sequence: CSAPGGYRRQFF.